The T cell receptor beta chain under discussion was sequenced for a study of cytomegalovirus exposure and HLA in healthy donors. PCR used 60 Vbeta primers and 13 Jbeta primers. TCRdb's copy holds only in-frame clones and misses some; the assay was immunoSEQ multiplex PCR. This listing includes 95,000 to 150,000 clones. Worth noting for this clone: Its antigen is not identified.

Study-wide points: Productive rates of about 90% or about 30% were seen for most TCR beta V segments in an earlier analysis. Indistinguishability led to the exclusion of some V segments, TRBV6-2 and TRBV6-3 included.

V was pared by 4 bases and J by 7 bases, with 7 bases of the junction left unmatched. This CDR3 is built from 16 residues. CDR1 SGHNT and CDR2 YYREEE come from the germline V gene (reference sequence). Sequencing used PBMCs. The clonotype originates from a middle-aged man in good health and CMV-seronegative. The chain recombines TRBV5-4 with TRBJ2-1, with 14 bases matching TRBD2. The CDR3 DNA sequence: TGTGCCAGCAGCCTAGGGACTAGCGGGAGTCAGAATGAGCAGTTCTTC. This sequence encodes CASSLGTSGSQNEQFF.